Sequencing of this T cell receptor beta chain was carried out in a study of blood T cell repertoires in COVID-19. Trimming cost V 4 bases and J 1 base; bases outside gene matches: 7. Germline CDR1 SGHRS, CDR2 YFSETQ. This CDR3 comprises 16 residues. Here immunoSEQ multiplex PCR was the method, and the copy in TCRdb shows in-frame clones only, minus some. The table includes approximately 210,000 clones, 83% detected once. As to this clone: The sample carries other DNA sequences with the same CDR3.

This sequence joins TRBV5-1 and TRBJ2-2; 7 positions match TRBD2. The sequenced sample consisted of peripheral blood. This clonotype was obtained from a woman between 45 and 60 years old with acute or convalescent COVID-19. In nucleotides, the CDR3 is TGCGCCAGCAGCCCCCTGGCGGGAGTGAACACCGGGGAGCTGTTTTTT. Translated: CASSPLAGVNTGELFF.